The sequence of this T cell receptor (beta chain) was determined in a study of shared clonotypes between healthy human individuals. CD45RO negativity and positive selection for CCR7 defined naive CD8 cells, a population that excluded terminally differentiated effector memory CD45RA+ cells. Deletions cut 3 bases from V and 5 bases from J, with 10 bases between. This CDR3 has 13 amino acids. Germline-derived CDR1 and CDR2 are MGHRA and YSYEKL. The protocol was immunoSEQ multiplex PCR, while the TCRdb copy is restricted to in-frame clones and leaves out a portion. The sample holds more than 2 million clones; roughly 94% are singletons and the top ten take 1% to 1.3%.

The chain couples TRBV4-1 to TRBJ1-2; possible D gene TRBD1, 6 bases. The sample was naive CD8+ T cells sorted from blood. This receptor was identified in a man in his late teens or twenties in good health. The CDR3 loop is CASSQMDSYGYTF. The CDR3 DNA follows: TGCGCCAGCAGCCAGATGGACAGTTATGGCTACACCTTC.